The 29 T cell receptor beta chains reported below all come from one sample, sequenced in a study of blood T cell repertoires in COVID-19. Method: immunoSEQ multiplex PCR; TCRdb's copy keeps in-frame clones and lacks some. The table records 200,000 to 250,000 clones, more than 75% of them present only once. The sample consisted of peripheral blood. All receptors derive from a woman over 75 with COVID-19, enrolled during active disease.

This sequence joins TRBV7-3 and TRBJ2-5, with 10 positions matching TRBD1. The CDR3 sequence is 14 residues long. The V and J ends lost 6 bases and 5 bases, in that order; junction bases with no gene match: 6. The germline gives CDR1 SGHTA, CDR2 FQGTGA. CDR3 sequence reads: CASSSDRGLETQYF. The DNA of the CDR3 is TGTGCCAGCAGTTCCGACAGGGGGCTTGAGACCCAGTACTTC.

The DNA of the CDR3 is TGTGCCAGCAGCCCAGTGGGGACAGGGATAGGCCTTCAAGAGACCCAGTACTTC. Residues: CASSPVGTGIGLQETQYF. This chain joins TRBV9 and TRBJ2-5; 9 nucleotides line up with TRBD1. The CDR3 has 18 amino acids. Germline CDR1 SGDLS, CDR2 YYNGEE. Trimming took 4 bases from V and 2 from J; bases not matched to a gene: 15.

This clone came up a few times. J is TRBJ2-3 and V is TRBV7-2; 9 bases align to TRBD2. CDR1 and CDR2 (germline): SGHTA, FQGNSA. The V segment lost 2 bases and the J segment 9 bases; nucleotides outside the gene matches: 9. The CDR3 covers 15 residues. CDR3 sequence reads: CASSLRGTSGRTQYF. The CDR3 DNA reads as TGTGCCAGCAGCTTAAGGGGAACTAGCGGGCGAACGCAGTATTTT. The full variable domain, in which reference TRBV7-2 and TRBJ2-3 provide the parts outside the CDR3, is GAGVSQSPSNKVTEKGKDVELRCDPISGHTALYWYRQSLGQGLEFLIYFQGNSAPDKSGLPSDRFSAERTGGSVSTLTIQRTQQEDSAVYLCASSLRGTSGRTQYFGPGTRLTVL.

The chain is built from TRBV11-2 and TRBJ2-2; 7 bases agree with TRBD2. Trimming at V came to 5 bases and at J to 4 bases, leaving 7 bases not matched to a gene. The CDR3 spans 15 residues. Germline V lookup: CDR1 SGHAT, CDR2 FQNNGV. The CDR3 DNA reads as TGTGCCAGCAGCGCGACTAGCAAGGCCACCGGGGAGCTGTTTTTT. As protein: CASSATSKATGELFF.

The chain employs TRBV10-1 and TRBJ1-1; unclear D gene. The CDR3 length is 13 residues. V shed 3 bases and J shed 5 bases, with 10 bases lying between them. Germline lookup yields CDR1 WNHNN and CDR2 SYGVQD (reference sequence). The chain's CDR3 is CASSDPGGTEAFF. The CDR3 DNA reads TGCGCCAGCAGTGATCCGGGCGGGACTGAAGCTTTCTTT.

This clone appeared once. The chain is built from TRBV5-6 and TRBJ1-3; 10 nucleotides match TRBD1. Trimming took 4 bases from V and 0 from J; bases not matched to a gene: 4. Looked up from germline, CDR1 is SGHDT and CDR2 is YYEEEE. This CDR3 spans 16 amino acids. CDR3 protein: CASSPGQGYSGNTIYF. In DNA form, the CDR3 reads TGTGCCAGCAGCCCGGGACAGGGGTACTCTGGAAACACCATATATTTT.

The V and J genes are TRBV5-1 and TRBJ1-6; D is unclear. The CDR3 has 13 residues. The V gene lost 4 bases and the J gene lost 8 bases, with 10 bases spanning the gap. Germline loops: CDR1 SGHRS, CDR2 YFSETQ. CDR3 region: CASSGSSDSPLHF. CDR3 coding DNA: TGCGCCAGCAGCGGGAGTTCAGATTCACCCCTCCACTTT.

This chain uses TRBV30 with TRBJ1-1, with D hard to call. CDR1 and CDR2 from the germline V gene are GTSNPN and SVGIG (reference sequence). V lost 5 bases and J lost 5, with 21 bases in between. This CDR3 comprises 15 residues. Written as DNA, the CDR3 is TGTGCCTGGGTTGTGCTAGGAGGGTGGGGAACTGAAGCTTTCTTT. Encoded protein: CAWVVLGGWGTEAFF.

This chain joins TRBV7-9 and TRBJ1-4; TRBD1 might be the D (5 bases). This CDR3 contains 14 residues. Between the trimmed V and J ends, which lost 2 bases and 5 bases, there was a span of 9 bases. Germline CDR1 is SEHNR and CDR2 is FQNEAQ (reference sequence). CDR3 in amino acids: CASSLYGANEKLFF. CDR3 sequence (DNA): TGTGCCAGCAGCTTATATGGGGCAAATGAAAAACTGTTTTTT.

This clone is a singleton in its sample. The chain carries TRBV7-3 and TRBJ1-4, with TRBD1 matching over 9 bases. CDR3 length: 17 amino acids. With V trimmed by 1 base and J by 0 bases, 3 bases remained unmatched. Germline CDR1 reads SGHTA; CDR2 reads FQGTGA. In DNA, the CDR3 is TGTGCCAGCAGCTTAAAGGGACAGGGACCAACTAATGAAAAACTGTTTTTT. Amino acid sequence: CASSLKGQGPTNEKLFF.

CDR3 nucleotides: TGTGCCAGTGGACAGAGGGCTGGGACTGAAGCTTTCTTT. Translating gives CASGQRAGTEAFF. This chain links TRBV19 with TRBJ1-1, with D possibly TRBD1 on 6 matching bases. Germline assignment: CDR1 LNHDA and CDR2 SQIVND (reference sequence). Trimming removed 8 bases at V and 5 bases at J, with 15 bases between. The CDR3 sequence is 13 residues long.

The chain carries TRBV7-9 and TRBJ1-5; the match to TRBD1 covers 7 bases. V lost 1 base to trimming and J lost 5 bases; unmatched junction nucleotides: 5. Germline V gene lookup returns CDR1 SEHNR and CDR2 FQNEAQ (reference sequence). The CDR3 covers 15 residues. CDR3: CASSLGQGFDQPQHF. The CDR3 nucleotides read TGTGCCAGCAGCTTAGGACAGGGTTTTGATCAGCCCCAGCATTTT.

The DNA of the CDR3 is TGCGCCAGCAGTAGACAGGGTGGAGGTCAAGAGACCCAGTACTTC. Translated, it gives CASSRQGGGQETQYF. The chain joins TRBV10-2 to TRBJ2-5; 7 positions agree with TRBD1. The length of the CDR3 is 15 residues. V gave up 5 bases and J gave up 2 bases; unmatched junction bases: 8. Looked up from germline, CDR1 is WSHSY and CDR2 is SAAADI.

The chain couples TRBV2 to TRBJ1-5; D is possibly TRBD1 (5 bases). The CDR3 runs to 16 residues. Trimming took 4 bases from V and 2 from J, leaving 15 bases between them. Germline assignment: CDR1 SNHLY and CDR2 FYNNEI. The CDR3 sequence is CASSGRGAMGNQPQHF. Here the CDR3 DNA reads TGTGCCAGCAGTGGTCGCGGGGCTATGGGCAATCAGCCCCAGCATTTT.

V usage is TRBV5-1 and J usage is TRBJ1-1; 7 nucleotides match TRBD1. This CDR3 comprises 17 residues. V was pared by 4 bases and J by 4 bases, with 16 bases of the junction left unmatched. In germline, CDR1 is SGHRS, CDR2 YFSETQ. The CDR3 is CASSIGALQGLGTEAFF. CDR3 in DNA: TGCGCCAGCAGCATCGGTGCTCTACAGGGGTTAGGCACTGAAGCTTTCTTT.

This clone was seen a single time. The chain carries TRBV2 and TRBJ2-2; 8 bases are shared with TRBD2. In germline, CDR1 is SNHLY, CDR2 FYNNEI. J was trimmed by 5 bases and V by 6 bases; bases with no gene match: 11. The CDR3 is 16 residues long. CDR3 in amino acids: CASRPMRGEGTGELFF. The CDR3 DNA is TGTGCCAGCAGGCCCATGCGGGGGGAAGGGACCGGGGAGCTGTTTTTT.

The rearrangement links TRBV5-4 to TRBJ2-7; 11 bases match TRBD2. Germline assignment: CDR1 SGHNT and CDR2 YYREEE (reference sequence). The CDR3 contains 15 residues. With V trimmed by 2 bases and J by 0 bases, 1 base remained unmatched. The CDR3 is CASSFSGRASYEQYF. The CDR3 DNA is TGTGCCAGCAGCTTTAGCGGGAGGGCCTCCTACGAGCAGTACTTC.

The rearrangement uses TRBV6-1 and TRBJ1-2; tentative D call: TRBD1 (6 bases). The CDR3 consists of 14 residues. With 3 bases removed from V and 4 bases from J, the gap between germline ends came to 12 bases. The V gene's germline CDR1 is MNHNS and CDR2 SASEGT. CDR3 protein: CASSEAGASYGYTF. Written as DNA, the CDR3 is TGTGCCAGCAGTGAGGCAGGGGCAAGCTATGGCTACACCTTC.

This chain links TRBV5-6 with TRBJ2-1; the D is unclear. V shed 4 bases and J shed 1 base, with 12 bases lying between them. The germline V gene has CDR1 SGHDT and CDR2 YYEEEE. CDR3 size: 15 residues. CDR3 in amino acids: CASSRRGTSYNEQFF. In DNA, the CDR3 is TGTGCCAGCAGCCGTCGCGGAACATCCTACAATGAGCAGTTCTTC.

Of note for this clone: The sample has other DNA sequences that encode this CDR3 too. The V and J genes are TRBV5-1 and TRBJ1-2; 8 nucleotides align to TRBD1. V gave up 0 bases and J gave up 2 bases; unmatched junction bases: 0. Germline V gene lookup returns CDR1 SGHRS and CDR2 YFSETQ. CDR3 length equals 14 residues. Here the CDR3 reads CASSLGTGNYGYTF. The CDR3 DNA is TGCGCCAGCAGCTTGGGGACAGGGAACTATGGCTACACCTTC.

The rearrangement links TRBV9 to TRBJ1-1; weak D call: TRBD1 (6 bases). Germline V lookup: CDR1 SGDLS, CDR2 YYNGEE. The CDR3 extends over 14 amino acids. Trimming removed 6 bases at V and 0 bases at J, with 12 bases between. CDR3 protein: CASTAGAMNTEAFF. The CDR3 coding sequence is TGTGCCAGCACTGCAGGGGCTATGAACACTGAAGCTTTCTTT.

The rearrangement links TRBV7-3 to TRBJ1-3; D is unresolved. The CDR3 is 16 amino acids. Trimming pared 2 bases from V and 0 bases from J, leaving 11 bases between. In germline, CDR1 is SGHTA, CDR2 FQGTGA. Here the CDR3 reads CASSLGQAGSGNTIYF. The CDR3 DNA sequence: TGTGCCAGCAGCTTAGGGCAAGCGGGCTCTGGAAACACCATATATTTT.

A word on this clone: At one of its ends the junction is not consistent with the germline gene, which may arise from a read error. The chain is built from TRBV4-3 and TRBJ2-7; weak D call: TRBD2 (5 bases). The CDR3 has 14 residues. Germline V gene sequence: CDR1 LGHNA, CDR2 YSLEER. DNA for the CDR3: TGCGCCAGCAGCCAAGTATCCCGCAGCGGAGCTCTCTGGTTC. Protein product: CASSQVSRSGALWF.

This chain connects TRBV6-6 to TRBJ1-4, with 12 positions matching TRBD1. Per germline, CDR1 MNHNY and CDR2 SVGAGI (reference sequence). V lost 6 bases, J lost 8 bases, and 4 bases stayed unmatched. This CDR3 spans 14 amino acids. CDR3 loop: CASRYGTGGEKLFF. CDR3 DNA sequence: TGTGCCAGCAGATACGGGACAGGGGGCGAAAAACTGTTTTTT.

V usage is TRBV6-5 and J usage is TRBJ2-5; 9 nucleotides align to TRBD1. The CDR3 is made up of 14 amino acids. V trimming: 6 bases; J trimming: 5 bases; junction bases outside the gene matches: 7. Germline assignment: CDR1 MNHEY and CDR2 SVGAGI. As DNA, the CDR3 is TGTGCCAGCAGCTTTCTCGGGACAGGGGAGACCCAGTACTTC. This encodes CASSFLGTGETQYF.

This clone was seen only once. This sequence joins TRBV7-2 and TRBJ1-5; D gene unclear. The CDR3 totals 14 residues. Looked up from germline, CDR1 is SGHTA and CDR2 is FQGNSA. Trimming removed 3 bases from V and 4 bases from J, with 10 bases in between. CDR3 nucleotide sequence: TGTGCCAGCAGCTTGGAACTGAGGAATCAGCCCCAGCATTTT. Translated: CASSLELRNQPQHF.

V gene TRBV24-1 combines with J gene TRBJ2-2, with TRBD2 matching 7 bases. From germline, CDR1 is KGHDR and CDR2 SFDVKD. V trimming: 8 bases; J trimming: 6 bases; junction bases outside the gene matches: 8. The length of the CDR3 is 14 residues. DNA of the CDR3: TGTGCCACCATTCTAGTGGGAGGGGCCGGGGAGCTGTTTTTT. Translation gives CATILVGGAGELFF.

V and J are TRBV18 and TRBJ1-1; 7 nucleotides line up with TRBD1. The germline CDR1 and CDR2 sequences are KGHSH and LQKENI. The CDR3 is 15 amino acids. V was pared by 3 bases and J by 4 bases, with 8 bases of the junction left unmatched. The CDR3 sequence is CASSPLGQTGTEAFF. The CDR3 DNA reads as TGTGCCAGCTCACCCTTGGGACAGACGGGCACTGAAGCTTTCTTT.

The chain is built from TRBV5-1 and TRBJ2-2, with 10 bases fitting TRBD1. This CDR3 region has 17 residues. Trimming removed 3 bases from V and 5 bases from J; junction bases left unmatched: 10. Germline CDR1 is SGHRS and CDR2 is YFSETQ. This CDR3 is CASSSLSGTGVTGELFF. For the CDR3, the DNA is TGCGCCAGCAGCTCACTTTCCGGGACAGGGGTGACCGGGGAGCTGTTTTTT.